This T cell receptor (beta chain) was sequenced in a study of blood T cell repertoires in COVID-19 (dated by TCRdb to between 2020 and 2021). About the investigation overall: The collaborator samples originated in the United States, Italy and Spain and spanned the acute and convalescent phases of COVID-19. The material from the prospective study consisted of cDNA or gDNA derived from T cells, B-cell-depleted T cells, or PBMCs. Subjects who had been exposed to COVID-19, were actively infected with it, or had recovered from it provided the deeply sampled blood TCRbeta repertoires that made up the dataset. A freely available public database, intended as a resource for researchers studying the immune response to SARS-CoV-2, is where the repertoires were released. Samples came from the ongoing ImmuneRACE study (first 160 participants) plus 1,254 subjects from 6 global collaborators. Sample metadata almost always included a de-identified subject ID, COVID-19 status, age in years and sex. Where available, HLA class I and class II types were taken from metadata supplied by the sample provider and were not determined by assay-based typing. Points the paper makes about the study in general: The amount of clinical and demographic metadata varied by source and participant and was provided uncurated.

There are 13 amino acids in the CDR3, from cysteine to phenylalanine inclusive. The retained sequence is limited to the CDR3, 39 bases, with the frame set at the first base. CDR1 and CDR2, looked up from the germline V gene, are SNHLY and FYNNEI. The V and J ends are trimmed by 4 bases and 3 bases, leaving 7 bases between them. The collaborating institutions used their own protocols to collect whole blood in K2EDTA tubes. For TCRbeta analysis, collaborator samples were shipped as frozen whole blood, as isolated PBMCs, or as DNA extracted from either sample type. TCRbeta CDR3 regions were amplified from genomic DNA by means of the immunoSEQ Assay, a bias-controlled multiplex PCR. Regarding the original processing steps: Nucleated cell counts per sample were estimated from amplification of reference gene primers within the assay. To quantify the absolute abundance of each unique TCRbeta CDR3 rearrangement, sequence reads were collapsed and filtered. For each sample, productive Simpson clonality was calculated as the square root of Simpson's diversity index across productive rearrangements. Sourced from immuneACCESS, this table was stored by TCRdb with only in-frame sequences that have V and J called. A share of the clones is absent; for the studies checked, an unresolved V gene accounts for under half, and the remainder has no known explanation. V, J and clone size are those of that table, while D and trimming were read from the DNA. The sample includes about 200,000 clones, with roughly 85% observed a single time. The top ten clonotypes cover roughly 21% of the sample.

As for this clone: The specificity of this receptor is unknown. No much larger clone is present one base from it, and per-base qualities are unavailable.

This receptor was taken from a man in his fifties or sixties with active or convalescent COVID-19. The rearrangement joined TRBV2 to TRBJ2-1, with the D gene call left open. The material sequenced was peripheral blood. The CDR3 protein: CASSGSFYNEQFF. The sequenced DNA is TGTGCCAGCAGTGGAAGCTTCTACAATGAGCAGTTCTTC.